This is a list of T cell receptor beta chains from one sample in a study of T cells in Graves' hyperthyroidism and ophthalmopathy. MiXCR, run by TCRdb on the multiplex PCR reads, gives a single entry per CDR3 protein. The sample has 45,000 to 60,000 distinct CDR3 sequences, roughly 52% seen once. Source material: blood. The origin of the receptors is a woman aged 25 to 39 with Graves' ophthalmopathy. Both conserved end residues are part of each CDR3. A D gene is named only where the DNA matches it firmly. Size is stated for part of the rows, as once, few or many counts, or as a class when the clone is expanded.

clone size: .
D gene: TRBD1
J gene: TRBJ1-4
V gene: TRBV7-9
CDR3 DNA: TGTGCCAGCAGCTTAATACCCGGGACAGGGCGCGAAAAACTGTTTTTT
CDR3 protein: CASSLIPGTGREKLFF

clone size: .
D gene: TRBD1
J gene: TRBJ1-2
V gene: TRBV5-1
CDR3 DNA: TGCGCCAGCAGCTTGGCCTATACGTCAGGGGGTGGCTACACCTTC
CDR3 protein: CASSLAYTSGGGYTF

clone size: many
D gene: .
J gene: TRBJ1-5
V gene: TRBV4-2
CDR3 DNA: TGTGCCAGCAGCCAATACTACACGGGGGCGTGGCCCCAGCATTTT
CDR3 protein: CASSQYYTGAWPQHF

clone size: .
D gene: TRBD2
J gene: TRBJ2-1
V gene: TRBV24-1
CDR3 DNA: TGTGCCACCAGCACCCGAGCGGGAGCTCCCTCGGATGAGCAGTTCTTC
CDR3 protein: CATSTRAGAPSDEQFF

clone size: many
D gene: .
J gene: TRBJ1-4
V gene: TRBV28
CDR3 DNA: TGTGCCAGCAGTTCGGGCGGGGAAAATGAAAAACTGTTTTTT
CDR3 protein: CASSSGGENEKLFF

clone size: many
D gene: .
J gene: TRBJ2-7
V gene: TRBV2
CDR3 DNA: TGTGCCAGCAGTGAGCAGGGGGGGAGCTACGAGCAGTACTTC
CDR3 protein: CASSEQGGSYEQYF

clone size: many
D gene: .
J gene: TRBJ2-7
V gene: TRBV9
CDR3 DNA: TGTGCCAGCAGCGGAGATCAGGGCTACGAGCAGTACTTC
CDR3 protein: CASSGDQGYEQYF

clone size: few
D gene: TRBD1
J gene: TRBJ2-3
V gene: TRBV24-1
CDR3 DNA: TGTGCCACCAGTGACCCGGGACAGACCACAGATACGCAGTATTTT
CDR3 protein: CATSDPGQTTDTQYF

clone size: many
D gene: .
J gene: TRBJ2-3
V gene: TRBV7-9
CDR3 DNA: TGTGCCAGCAGCTTAAGACTGACCACAGATACGCAGTATTTT
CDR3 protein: CASSLRLTTDTQYF

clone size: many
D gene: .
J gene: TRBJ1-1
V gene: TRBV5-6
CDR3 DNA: TGTGCCAGCAGCTTGGGAGGTTTGGGAGGGACTGAAGCTTTCTTT
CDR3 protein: CASSLGGLGGTEAFF

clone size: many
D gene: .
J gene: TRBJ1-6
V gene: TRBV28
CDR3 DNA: TGTGCCAGCCTCAGAGGCGGGGGGAATAATTCACCCCTCCACTTT
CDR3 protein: CASLRGGGNNSPLHF

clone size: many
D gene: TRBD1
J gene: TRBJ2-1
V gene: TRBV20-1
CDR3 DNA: TGCAGTGCTAGTCGAGCGACAGGGGGCTGGGGTTCCTACAATGAGCAGTTCTTC
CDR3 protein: CSASRATGGWGSYNEQFF

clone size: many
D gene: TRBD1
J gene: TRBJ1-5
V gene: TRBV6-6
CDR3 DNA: TGTGCCAGCAGAAACGGACAGGGCGGTCAGCCCCAGCATTTT
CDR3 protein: CASRNGQGGQPQHF

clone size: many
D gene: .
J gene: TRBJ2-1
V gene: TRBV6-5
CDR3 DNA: TGTGCCAGCAGTTACTCCCTTGAGGGCCTAGGTGAGCAGTTCTTC
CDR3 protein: CASSYSLEGLGEQFF

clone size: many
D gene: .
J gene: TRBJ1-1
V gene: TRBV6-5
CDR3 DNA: TGTGCCAGCAGCCGCACAGGGTTAGGTGAAGCTTTCTTT
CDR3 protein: CASSRTGLGEAFF

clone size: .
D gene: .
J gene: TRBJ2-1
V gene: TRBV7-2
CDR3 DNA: TGTGCCAGCAGCTTAGATCTCGGCAATGAGCAGTTCTTC
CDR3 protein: CASSLDLGNEQFF

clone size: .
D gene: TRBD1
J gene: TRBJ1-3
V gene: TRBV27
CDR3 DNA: TGTGCCAGCAGTCCTGGACAGGCCAACACCATATATTTT
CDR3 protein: CASSPGQANTIYF

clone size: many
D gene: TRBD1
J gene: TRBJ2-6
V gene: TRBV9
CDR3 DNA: TGTGCCAGCAGCGTCGACAGGGAAGGCTCTGGGGCCAACGTCCTGACTTTC
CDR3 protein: CASSVDREGSGANVLTF

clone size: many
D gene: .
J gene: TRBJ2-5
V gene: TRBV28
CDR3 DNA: TGTGCCAGCAGAGGTAACAGGGTAACAAGAGAGACCCAGTACTTC
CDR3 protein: CASRGNRVTRETQYF

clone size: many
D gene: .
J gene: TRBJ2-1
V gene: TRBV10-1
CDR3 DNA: TGCGCCAGCAGTGATACTAGCCGGGCCGATGAGCAGTTCTTC
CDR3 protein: CASSDTSRADEQFF

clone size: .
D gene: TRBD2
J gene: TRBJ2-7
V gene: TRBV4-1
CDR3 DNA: TGCGCCAGCAGCCAAGCGGGAGGGCGCTACGAGCAGTACTTC
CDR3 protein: CASSQAGGRYEQYF

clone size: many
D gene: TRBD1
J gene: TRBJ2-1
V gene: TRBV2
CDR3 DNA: TGTGCCAGCAGTGAAGGGCCGGGACAGGGGTATGAGCAGTTCTTC
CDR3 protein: CASSEGPGQGYEQFF

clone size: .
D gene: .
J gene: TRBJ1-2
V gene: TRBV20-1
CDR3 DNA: TGCAGTGCCGGAACAGGGAGCTATGGCTACACCTTC
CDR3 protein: CSAGTGSYGYTF

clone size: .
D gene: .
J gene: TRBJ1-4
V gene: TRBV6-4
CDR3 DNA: TGTGCCAGCAGTGACGGTAGGGCAGCGGAAGGGAAACTGTTTTTT
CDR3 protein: CASSDGRAAEGKLFF

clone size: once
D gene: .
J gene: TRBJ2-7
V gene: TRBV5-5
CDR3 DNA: TGTGCCAGCAGCCCTGGGTGGGAGCAGTACTTC
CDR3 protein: CASSPGWEQYF

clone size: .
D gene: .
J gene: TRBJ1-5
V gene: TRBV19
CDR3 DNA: TGTGTCAGTTCTCTCGCTGAACTCGGACGGCCCCAGCATTTT
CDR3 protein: CVSSLAELGRPQHF

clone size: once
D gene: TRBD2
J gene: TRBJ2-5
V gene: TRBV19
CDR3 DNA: TGTGGCAGTAGTAGACGGATACTAGCGGGAGATGAGACCCAGTACTTC
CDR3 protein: CGSSRRILAGDETQYF

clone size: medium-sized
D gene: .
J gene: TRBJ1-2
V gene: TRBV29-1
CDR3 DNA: TGCAGCGTTGAAACCGGGACGGAGAATGGCTACACCTTC
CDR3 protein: CSVETGTENGYTF

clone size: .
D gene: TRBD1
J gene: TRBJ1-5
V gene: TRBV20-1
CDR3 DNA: TGCAGTGCTAGACCGGGACAGGGCGGTCATAGCAATCAGCCCCAGCATTTT
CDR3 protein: CSARPGQGGHSNQPQHF

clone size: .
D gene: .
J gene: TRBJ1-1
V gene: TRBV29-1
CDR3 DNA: TGCAGCGTTGACGGGGGAGGGACTGAAGCTTTCTTT
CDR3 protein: CSVDGGGTEAFF

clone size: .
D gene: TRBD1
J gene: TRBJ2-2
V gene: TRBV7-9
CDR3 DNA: TGTGCCAGCAGTCGGGGACAGGGGGCGGGTACCGGGGAGATGTTTTTT
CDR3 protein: CASSRGQGAGTGEMFF

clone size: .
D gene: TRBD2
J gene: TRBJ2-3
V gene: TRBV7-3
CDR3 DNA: TGTGCCAGCTCACCCGGGACTAGCGGGAGGGATACGCAGTATTTT
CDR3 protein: CASSPGTSGRDTQYF